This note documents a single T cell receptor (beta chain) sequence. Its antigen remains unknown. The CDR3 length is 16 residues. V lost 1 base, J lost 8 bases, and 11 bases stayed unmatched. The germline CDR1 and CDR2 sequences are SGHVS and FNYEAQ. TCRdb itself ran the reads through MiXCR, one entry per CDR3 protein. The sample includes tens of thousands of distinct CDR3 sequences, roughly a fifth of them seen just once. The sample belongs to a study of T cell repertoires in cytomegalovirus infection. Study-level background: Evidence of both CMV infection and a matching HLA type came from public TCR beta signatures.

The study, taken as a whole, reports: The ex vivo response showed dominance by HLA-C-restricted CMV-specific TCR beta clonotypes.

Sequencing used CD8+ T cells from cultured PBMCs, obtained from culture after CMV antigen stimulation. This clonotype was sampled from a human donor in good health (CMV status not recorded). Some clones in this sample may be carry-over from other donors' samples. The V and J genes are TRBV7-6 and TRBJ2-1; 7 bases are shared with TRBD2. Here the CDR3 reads CASSLVMAGEAYEQFF. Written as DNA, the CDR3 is TGTGCCAGCAGCTTAGTCATGGCGGGAGAGGCATATGAGCAGTTCTTC.